These 9 T cell receptor beta chains originate from one sample sequenced in a study of blood T cell repertoires in COVID-19. Some clones are missing from TCRdb's copy, which holds only in-frame ones; the method was immunoSEQ multiplex PCR. The table lists some 80,000 clones, roughly 87% of them singletons. Sequenced sample: peripheral blood. The receptors come from a woman between 50 and 59 years old with active or convalescent COVID-19.

The chain recombines TRBV20-1 with TRBJ1-1; D gene ambiguous. V was clipped by 5 bases and J by 8 bases, with 9 bases between them. The CDR3 is 10 amino acids. CDR1 and CDR2 from the germline V gene are DFQATT and SNEGSKA (reference sequence). CDR3 residues: CSALRGEAFF. The DNA for the CDR3 is TGCAGTGCTCTCCGAGGGGAAGCTTTCTTT.

This chain links TRBV11-3 with TRBJ2-7, with 8 bases that match TRBD2. This CDR3 has 14 amino acids. V dropped 2 bases and J dropped 4; count of bases not matched to a gene: 4. CDR1 is SGHNT, CDR2 YENEEA, per germline. CDR3 amino acids: CASSLSGGMYEQYF. The CDR3 nucleotides are TGTGCCAGCAGCTTAAGCGGGGGAATGTACGAGCAGTACTTC.

The V and J genes are TRBV9 and TRBJ1-5; perhaps TRBD1 as D (5 bases). There are 14 residues in the CDR3. Germline CDR1 reads SGDLS; CDR2 reads YYNGEE. Trimming took 3 bases from V and 4 from J, leaving 11 bases between them. The CDR3 protein is CASSAGVNNQPQHF. In DNA, the CDR3 is TGTGCCAGCAGCGCGGGGGTTAATAATCAGCCCCAGCATTTT.

The V gene is TRBV5-1, the J gene TRBJ2-1; 10 nucleotides line up with TRBD2. This CDR3 is 18 amino acids long. The trim removed 6 bases at V and 9 bases at J, leaving 21 bases unmatched. CDR1 and CDR2 from the germline V gene are SGHRS and YFSETQ. CDR3 sequence reads: CASTLRTSGRHPTTEQFF. The CDR3, as DNA: TGCGCCAGCACCCTTAGGACTAGCGGCCGGCATCCTACAACTGAGCAGTTCTTC.

The rearrangement uses TRBV18 and TRBJ2-7; 7 nucleotides match TRBD1. Per the germline V gene, CDR1 is KGHSH and CDR2 is LQKENI. With V trimmed by 3 bases and J by 7 bases, 12 bases remained unmatched. The CDR3 contains 15 residues. The CDR3 region is CASSPRLDRLVEQYF. CDR3 sequence (DNA): TGTGCCAGCTCACCGCGCTTGGACAGGCTAGTAGAGCAGTACTTC.

The CDR3 spells CASTAHGTPELMNTEAFF. As DNA, the CDR3 is TGCGCCAGCACCGCCCACGGGACTCCCGAGCTCATGAACACTGAAGCTTTCTTT. The chain combines TRBV5-1 with TRBJ1-1, with a weak D call TRBD1 (5 bases). This CDR3 has 18 residues. Germline CDR1 SGHRS, CDR2 YFSETQ. Trimming took 6 bases from V and 0 from J, leaving 24 bases between them.

This clone was observed a handful of times. Other nucleotide sequences from this sample produce the same CDR3. The gene calls are TRBV14 and TRBJ1-2; unclear D gene. This CDR3 comprises 13 residues. Germline lookup yields CDR1 SGHDN and CDR2 FVKESK. The V gene lost 0 bases and the J gene lost 4 bases, with 6 bases spanning the gap. CDR3 region: CASSQDYSYGYTF. CDR3 sequence (DNA): TGTGCCAGCAGCCAAGACTATAGCTATGGCTACACCTTC. Variable domain in full (rest from reference TRBV14 and TRBJ1-2): EAGVTQFPSHSVIEKGQTVTLRCDPISGHDNLYWYRRVMGKEIKFLLHFVKESKQDESGMPNNRFLAERTGGTYSTLKVQPAELEDSGVYFCASSQDYSYGYTFGSGTRLTVV.

The chain has TRBV25-1 and TRBJ1-1; perhaps TRBD1 as D (6 bases). CDR1 and CDR2 from the germline V gene are MGHDK and SYGVNS. V was cut by 4 bases and J by 1 base, with 10 bases left in between. The CDR3 runs to 14 residues. The CDR3 nucleotides read TGTGCCAGCAGTGCGGGCAGGGGGAACACTGAAGCTTTCTTT. It is translated as CASSAGRGNTEAFF.

The chain couples TRBV30 to TRBJ1-2; TRBD1 might be the D (6 bases). CDR3 length: 14 residues. Trimming cost V 4 bases and J 8 bases, with 20 bases left between them. Looked up from germline, CDR1 is GTSNPN and CDR2 is SVGIG (reference sequence). The CDR3 sequence: CAWTETGPRSGYTF. The CDR3 DNA sequence: TGTGCCTGGACCGAGACAGGCCCCCGGTCAGGCTACACCTTC. Variable domain in full (rest from reference TRBV30 and TRBJ1-2): SQTIHQWPATLVQPVGSPLSLECTVEGTSNPNLYWYRQAAGRGLQLLFYSVGIGQISSEVPQNLSASRPQDRQFILSSKKLLLSDSGFYLCAWTETGPRSGYTFGSGTRLTVV.